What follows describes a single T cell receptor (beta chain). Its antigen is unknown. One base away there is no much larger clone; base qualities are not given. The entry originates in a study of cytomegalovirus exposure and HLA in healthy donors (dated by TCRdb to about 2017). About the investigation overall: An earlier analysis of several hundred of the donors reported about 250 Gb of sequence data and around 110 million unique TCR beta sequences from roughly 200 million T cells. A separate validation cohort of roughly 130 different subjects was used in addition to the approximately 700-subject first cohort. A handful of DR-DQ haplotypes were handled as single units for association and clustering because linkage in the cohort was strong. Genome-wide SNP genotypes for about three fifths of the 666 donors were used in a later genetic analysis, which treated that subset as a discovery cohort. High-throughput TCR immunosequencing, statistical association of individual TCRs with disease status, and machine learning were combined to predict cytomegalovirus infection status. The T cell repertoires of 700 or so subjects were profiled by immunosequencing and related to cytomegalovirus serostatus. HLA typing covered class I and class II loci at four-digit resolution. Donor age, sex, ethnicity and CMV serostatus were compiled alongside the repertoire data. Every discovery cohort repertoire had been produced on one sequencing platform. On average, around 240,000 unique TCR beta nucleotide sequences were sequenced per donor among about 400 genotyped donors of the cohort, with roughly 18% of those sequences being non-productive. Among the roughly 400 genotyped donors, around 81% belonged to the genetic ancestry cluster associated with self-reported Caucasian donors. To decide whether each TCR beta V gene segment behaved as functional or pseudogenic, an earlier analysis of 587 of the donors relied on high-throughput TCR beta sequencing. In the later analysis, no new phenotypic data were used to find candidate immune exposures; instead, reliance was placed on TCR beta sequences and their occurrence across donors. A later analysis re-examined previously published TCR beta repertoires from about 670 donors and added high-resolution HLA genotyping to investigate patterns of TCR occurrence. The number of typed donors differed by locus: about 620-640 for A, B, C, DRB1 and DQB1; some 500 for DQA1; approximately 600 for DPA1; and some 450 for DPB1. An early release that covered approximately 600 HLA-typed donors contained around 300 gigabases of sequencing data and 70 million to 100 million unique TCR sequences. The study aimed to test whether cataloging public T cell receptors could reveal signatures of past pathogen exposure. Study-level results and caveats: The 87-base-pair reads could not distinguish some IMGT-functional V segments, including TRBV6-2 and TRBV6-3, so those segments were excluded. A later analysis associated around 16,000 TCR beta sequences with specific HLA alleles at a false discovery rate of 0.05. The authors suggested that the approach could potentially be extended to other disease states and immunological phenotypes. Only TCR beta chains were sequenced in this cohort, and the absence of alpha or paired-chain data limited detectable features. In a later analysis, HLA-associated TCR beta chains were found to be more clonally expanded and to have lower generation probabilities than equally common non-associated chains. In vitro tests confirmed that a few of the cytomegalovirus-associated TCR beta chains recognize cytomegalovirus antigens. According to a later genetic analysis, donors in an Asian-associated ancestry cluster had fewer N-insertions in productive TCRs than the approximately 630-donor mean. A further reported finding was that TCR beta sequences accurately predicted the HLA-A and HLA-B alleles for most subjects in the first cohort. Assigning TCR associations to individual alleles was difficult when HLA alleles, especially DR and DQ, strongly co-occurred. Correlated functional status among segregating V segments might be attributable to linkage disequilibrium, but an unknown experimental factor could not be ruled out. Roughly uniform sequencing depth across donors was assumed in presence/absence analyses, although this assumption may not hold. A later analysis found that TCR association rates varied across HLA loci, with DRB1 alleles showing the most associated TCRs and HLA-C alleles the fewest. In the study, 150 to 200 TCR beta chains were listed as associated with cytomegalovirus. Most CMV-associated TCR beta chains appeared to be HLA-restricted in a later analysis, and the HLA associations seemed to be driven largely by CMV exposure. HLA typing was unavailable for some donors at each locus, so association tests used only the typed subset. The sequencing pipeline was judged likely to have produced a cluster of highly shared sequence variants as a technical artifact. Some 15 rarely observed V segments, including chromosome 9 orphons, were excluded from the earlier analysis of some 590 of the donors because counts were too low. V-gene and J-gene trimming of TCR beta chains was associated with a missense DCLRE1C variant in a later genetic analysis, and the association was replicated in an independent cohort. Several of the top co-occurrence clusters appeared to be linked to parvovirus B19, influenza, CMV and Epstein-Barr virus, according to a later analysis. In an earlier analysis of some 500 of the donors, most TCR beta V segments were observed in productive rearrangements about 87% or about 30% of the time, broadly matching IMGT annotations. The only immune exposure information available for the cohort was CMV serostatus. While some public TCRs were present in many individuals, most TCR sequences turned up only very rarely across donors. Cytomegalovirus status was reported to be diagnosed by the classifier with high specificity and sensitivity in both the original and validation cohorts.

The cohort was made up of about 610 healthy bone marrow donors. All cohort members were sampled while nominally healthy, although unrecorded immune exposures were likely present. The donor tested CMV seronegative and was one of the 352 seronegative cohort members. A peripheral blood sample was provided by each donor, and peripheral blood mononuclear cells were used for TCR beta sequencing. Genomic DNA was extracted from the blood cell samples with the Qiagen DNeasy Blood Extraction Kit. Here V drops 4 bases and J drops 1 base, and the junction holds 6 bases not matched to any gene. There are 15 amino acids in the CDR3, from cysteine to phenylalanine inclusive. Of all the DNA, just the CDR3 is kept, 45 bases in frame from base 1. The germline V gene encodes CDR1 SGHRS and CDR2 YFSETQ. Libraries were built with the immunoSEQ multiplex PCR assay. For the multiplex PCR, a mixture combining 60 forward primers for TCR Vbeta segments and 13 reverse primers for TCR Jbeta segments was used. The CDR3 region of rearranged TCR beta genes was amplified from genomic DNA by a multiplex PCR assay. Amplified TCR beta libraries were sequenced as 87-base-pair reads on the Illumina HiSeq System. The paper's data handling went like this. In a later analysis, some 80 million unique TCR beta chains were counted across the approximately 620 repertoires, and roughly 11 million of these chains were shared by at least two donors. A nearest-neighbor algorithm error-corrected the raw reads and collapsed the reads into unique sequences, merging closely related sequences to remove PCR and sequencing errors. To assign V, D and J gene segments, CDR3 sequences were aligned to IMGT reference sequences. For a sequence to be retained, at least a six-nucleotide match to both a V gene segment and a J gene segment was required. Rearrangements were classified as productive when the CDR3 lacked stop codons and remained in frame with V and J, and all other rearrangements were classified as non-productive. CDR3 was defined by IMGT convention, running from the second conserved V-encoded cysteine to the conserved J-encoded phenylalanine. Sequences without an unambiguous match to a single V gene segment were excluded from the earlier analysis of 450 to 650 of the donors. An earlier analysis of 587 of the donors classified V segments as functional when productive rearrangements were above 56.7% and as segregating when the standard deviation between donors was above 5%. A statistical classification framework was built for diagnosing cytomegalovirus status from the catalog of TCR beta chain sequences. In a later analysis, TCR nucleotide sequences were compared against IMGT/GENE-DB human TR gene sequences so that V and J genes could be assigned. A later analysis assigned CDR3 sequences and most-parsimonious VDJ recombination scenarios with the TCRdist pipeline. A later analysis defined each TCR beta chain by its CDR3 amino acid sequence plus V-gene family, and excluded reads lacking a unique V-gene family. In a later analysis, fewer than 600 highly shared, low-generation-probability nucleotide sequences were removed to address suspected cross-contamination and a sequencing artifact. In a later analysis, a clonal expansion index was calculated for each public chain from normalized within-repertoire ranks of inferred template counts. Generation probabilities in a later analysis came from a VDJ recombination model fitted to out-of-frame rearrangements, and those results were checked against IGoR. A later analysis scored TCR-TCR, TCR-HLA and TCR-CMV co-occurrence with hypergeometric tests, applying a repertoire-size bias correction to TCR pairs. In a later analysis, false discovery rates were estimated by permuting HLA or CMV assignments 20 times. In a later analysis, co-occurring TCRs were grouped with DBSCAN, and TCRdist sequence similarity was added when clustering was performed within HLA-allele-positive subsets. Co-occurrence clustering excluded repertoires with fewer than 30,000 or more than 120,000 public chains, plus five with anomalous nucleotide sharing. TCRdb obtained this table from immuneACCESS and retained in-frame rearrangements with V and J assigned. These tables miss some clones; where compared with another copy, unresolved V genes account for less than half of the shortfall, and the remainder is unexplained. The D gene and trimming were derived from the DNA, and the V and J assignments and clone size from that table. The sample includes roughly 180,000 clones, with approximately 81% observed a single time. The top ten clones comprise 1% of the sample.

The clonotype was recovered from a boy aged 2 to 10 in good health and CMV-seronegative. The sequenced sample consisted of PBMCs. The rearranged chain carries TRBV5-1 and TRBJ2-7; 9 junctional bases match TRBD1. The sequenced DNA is TGCGCCAGCAGCATCGGACAGGGGTCATCCTACGAGCAGTACTTC. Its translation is CASSIGQGSSYEQYF.